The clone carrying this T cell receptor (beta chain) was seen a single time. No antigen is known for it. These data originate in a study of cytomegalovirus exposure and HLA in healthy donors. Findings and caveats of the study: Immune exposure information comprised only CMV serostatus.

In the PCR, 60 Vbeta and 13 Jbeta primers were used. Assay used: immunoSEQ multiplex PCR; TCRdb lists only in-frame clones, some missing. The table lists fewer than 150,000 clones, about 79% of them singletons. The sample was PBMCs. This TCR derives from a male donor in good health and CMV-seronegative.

CDR3 loop: CASSPTPTGHEEQYF. The CDR3, as DNA: TGTGCCAGCAGCCCCACCCCCACAGGACATGAAGAGCAGTACTTC. The chain is built from TRBV9 and TRBJ2-7; weak D call: TRBD1 (5 bases). V lost 4 bases and J lost 7, with 21 bases in between. The CDR3 totals 15 residues. CDR1 SGDLS and CDR2 YYNGEE come from the germline V gene.